The clone carrying this TCR beta chain was detected ten times or more. Antigen specificity is unknown. This specimen belongs to a study of Graves' ophthalmopathy and Graves' hyperthyroidism. Study-level information: Ahead of any treatment, peripheral blood was obtained at the initial diagnosis.

Researchers took RNA transcripts and amplified TCR beta CDR3 regions from them. First-round RT-PCR with HTBI primers preceded a second-round multiplex PCR. One entry per CDR3 protein, called by TCRdb with MiXCR from the multiplex PCR reads. Of 650,000 to 900,000 distinct CDR3 sequences listed, roughly two fifths are singletons. CDR1 SNHLY and CDR2 FYNNEI come from the germline V gene. Trimming pared 3 bases from V and 8 bases from J, leaving 10 bases between. The CDR3 is made up of 13 amino acids. Findings and limits, study-wide: Blood also held most thyroid clonotypes expanded above 0.001 frequency. Ophthalmopathy progression was predicted with 70% to 71% sensitivity and 72% to 80% specificity.

The diagnosis was founded upon clinical symptoms, serum thyroxine, TRAb, thyroid ultrasound and orbital computed tomography. This TCR was recovered from an adult man with Graves' ophthalmopathy. Sequenced: peripheral blood. V usage is TRBV2 and J usage is TRBJ1-4; a possible D gene is TRBD1 (6 bases). CDR3 amino acids: CASSEGAGEKLFF. CDR3 in DNA: TGTGCCAGCAGTGAGGGGGCGGGGGAAAAACTGTTTTTT.